The T cell receptor (beta chain) under discussion was sequenced for a study of response to subunit inactivated influenza vaccine. CDR3 length equals 14 residues. V lost 3 bases, J lost 2 bases, and 8 bases lay in between. Germline V gene sequence: CDR1 SGHVS, CDR2 FQNEAQ. TCRdb ran MiXCR on the RT-PCR reads and lists one entry per CDR3 protein. The sample shows 500,000 or so distinct CDR3 sequences, more than 15% of them seen only once. The sample holds many counts of this clonotype. What it binds is not known. Regarding the study as a whole: With each seasonal influenza vaccination, the authors suggested, few new T cells are recruited.

The sample consisted of CD4+ T cells sorted from PBMCs, taken less than 30 months after vaccination. The chain combines TRBV7-8 with TRBJ1-5; D ambiguous. The sequence derives from a man aged 50-75 years who received an inactivated influenza vaccine. Here the CDR3 reads CASSFGPRNQPQHF. For the CDR3, the DNA is TGTGCCAGCAGCTTTGGACCCCGCAATCAGCCCCAGCATTTT. The variable domain in full, completed from reference TRBV7-8 and TRBJ1-5, reads GAGVSQSPRYKVAKRGQDVALRCDPISGHVSLFWYQQALGQGPEFLTYFQNEAQLDKSGLPSDRFFAERPEGSVSTLKIQRTQQEDSAVYLCASSFGPRNQPQHFGDGTRLSIL.